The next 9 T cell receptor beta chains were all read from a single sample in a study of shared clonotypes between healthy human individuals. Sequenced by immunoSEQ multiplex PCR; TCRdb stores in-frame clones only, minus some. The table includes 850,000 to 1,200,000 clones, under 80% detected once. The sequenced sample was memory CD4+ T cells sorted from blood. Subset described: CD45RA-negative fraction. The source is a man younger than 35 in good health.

The CDR3 spells CASGMGGSSYNEQFF. DNA for the CDR3: TGTGCCAGCGGAATGGGGGGGTCCTCCTACAATGAGCAGTTCTTC. This sequence joins TRBV28 and TRBJ2-1; 7 bases agree with TRBD2. The germline V gene encodes CDR1 MDHEN and CDR2 SYDVKM. The trim removed 8 bases at V and 0 bases at J, leaving 7 bases unmatched. The CDR3 is 15 residues long.

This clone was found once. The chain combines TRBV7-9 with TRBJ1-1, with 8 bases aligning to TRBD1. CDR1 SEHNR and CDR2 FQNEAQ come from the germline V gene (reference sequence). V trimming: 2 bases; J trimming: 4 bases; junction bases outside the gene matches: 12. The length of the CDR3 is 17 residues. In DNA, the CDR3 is TGTGCCAGCAGCTTATTAGTTAAACAGGGGGTCAGCACTGAAGCTTTCTTT. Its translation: CASSLLVKQGVSTEAFF.

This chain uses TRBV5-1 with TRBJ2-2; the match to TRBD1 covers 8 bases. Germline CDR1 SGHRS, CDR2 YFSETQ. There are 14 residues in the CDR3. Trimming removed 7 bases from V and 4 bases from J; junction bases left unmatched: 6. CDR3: CASGSGGVTGELFF. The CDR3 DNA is TGCGCCAGCGGATCAGGGGGCGTCACCGGGGAGCTGTTTTTT.

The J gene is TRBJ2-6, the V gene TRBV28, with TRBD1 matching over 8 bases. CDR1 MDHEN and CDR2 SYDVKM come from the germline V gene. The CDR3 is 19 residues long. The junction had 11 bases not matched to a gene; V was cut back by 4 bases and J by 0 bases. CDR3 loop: CASSSPNRGESSGANVLTF. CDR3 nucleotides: TGTGCCAGCAGTTCCCCGAACAGGGGGGAAAGCTCTGGGGCCAACGTCCTGACTTTC.

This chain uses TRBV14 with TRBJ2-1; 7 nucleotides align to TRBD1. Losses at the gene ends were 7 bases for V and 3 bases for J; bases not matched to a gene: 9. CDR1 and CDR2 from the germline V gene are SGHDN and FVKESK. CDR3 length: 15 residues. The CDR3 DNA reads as TGTGCCAGCAACCCCTCACAGGGGCGCTACAATGAGCAGTTCTTC. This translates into CASNPSQGRYNEQFF.

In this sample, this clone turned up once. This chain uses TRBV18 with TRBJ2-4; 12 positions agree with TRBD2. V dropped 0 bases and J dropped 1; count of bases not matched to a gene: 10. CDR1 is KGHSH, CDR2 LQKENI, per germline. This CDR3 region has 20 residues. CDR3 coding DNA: TGTGCCAGCTCACCACCCGGTCTAGCGGGGGGGCCCGAGGCCAAAAACATTCAGTACTTC. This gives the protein CASSPPGLAGGPEAKNIQYF. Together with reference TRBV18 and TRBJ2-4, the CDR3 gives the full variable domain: NAGVMQNPRHLVRRRGQEARLRCSPMKGHSHVYWYRQLPEEGLKFMVYLQKENIIDESGMPKERFSAEFPKEGPSILRIQQVVRGDSAAYFCASSPPGLAGGPEAKNIQYFGAGTRLSVL.

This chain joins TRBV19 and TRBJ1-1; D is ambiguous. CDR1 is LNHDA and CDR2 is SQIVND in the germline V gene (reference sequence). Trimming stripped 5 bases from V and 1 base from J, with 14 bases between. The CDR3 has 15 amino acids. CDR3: CASSGIQIGNTEAFF. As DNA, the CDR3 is TGTGCCAGTAGTGGGATACAGATAGGGAACACTGAAGCTTTCTTT.

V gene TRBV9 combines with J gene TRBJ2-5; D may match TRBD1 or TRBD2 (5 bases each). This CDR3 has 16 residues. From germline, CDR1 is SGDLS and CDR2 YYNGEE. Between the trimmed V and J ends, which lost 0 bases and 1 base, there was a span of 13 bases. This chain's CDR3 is CASSVGDGRSQETQYF. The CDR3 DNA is TGTGCCAGCAGCGTAGGGGACGGGCGATCCCAAGAGACCCAGTACTTC.

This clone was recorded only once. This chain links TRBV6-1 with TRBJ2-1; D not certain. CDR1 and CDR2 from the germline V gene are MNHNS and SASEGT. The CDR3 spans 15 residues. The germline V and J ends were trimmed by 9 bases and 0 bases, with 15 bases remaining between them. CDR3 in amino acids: CASSAAISSYNEQFF. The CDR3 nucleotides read TGTGCCAGTTCTGCAGCGATTAGCTCCTACAATGAGCAGTTCTTC.